Listed below are T cell receptor beta chains from one sample, sequenced in a study of blood T cell repertoires in COVID-19. Some clones are missing from TCRdb's copy, which holds only in-frame ones; the method was immunoSEQ multiplex PCR. The sample yields approximately 290,000 clones, around nine tenths seen once. The specimen was PBMCs or T cells enriched from blood (not recorded which). These receptors were obtained from a woman under 40 who had recovered from COVID-19. CDR3s include the opening cysteine and the closing phenylalanine or tryptophan. The order of the fields is D gene, J gene, CDR3 length, V gene, clone size, CDR3 protein, CDR3 DNA. The D gene is left open where the match is weak. A clone size is listed for some rows: how often the clone was seen (once, few, many), or a class if it is expanded.

d_gene: TRBD2; j_gene: TRBJ2-1; len: 15; v_gene: TRBV18; abundance: .; CDR3aa: CASSPGLAEVNEQFF; CDR3nt: TGTGCCAGCTCACCGGGACTAGCGGAAGTCAATGAGCAGTTCTTC
d_gene: .; j_gene: TRBJ2-1; len: 15; v_gene: TRBV7-3; abundance: .; CDR3aa: CASSRTRLNQNEQFF; CDR3nt: TGTGCCAGCAGCCGAACCAGACTAAATCAGAATGAGCAGTTCTTC
d_gene: .; j_gene: TRBJ2-7; len: 14; v_gene: TRBV9; abundance: .; CDR3aa: CASSVSSASYEQYF; CDR3nt: TGTGCCAGCAGCGTTAGTAGCGCTTCCTACGAGCAGTACTTC
d_gene: TRBD1; j_gene: TRBJ1-3; len: 15; v_gene: TRBV25-1; abundance: .; CDR3aa: CASSDRGLPGNTIYF; CDR3nt: TGTGCCAGCAGCGACAGGGGTTTACCTGGAAACACCATATATTTT
d_gene: .; j_gene: TRBJ2-3; len: 15; v_gene: TRBV9; abundance: .; CDR3aa: CASSVGQKSTDTQYF; CDR3nt: TGTGCCAGCAGCGTAGGGCAAAAGAGCACAGATACGCAGTATTTT
d_gene: .; j_gene: TRBJ1-6; len: 19; v_gene: TRBV21-1; abundance: few; CDR3aa: CASMTSGQSMGSYNSPLHF; CDR3nt: TGTGCCAGCATGACCTCGGGACAGTCAATGGGCTCCTATAATTCACCCCTCCACTTT
d_gene: .; j_gene: TRBJ2-3; len: 14; v_gene: TRBV7-3; abundance: .; CDR3aa: CASRPNAITDTQYF; CDR3nt: TGTGCCAGCAGACCAAATGCTATCACAGATACGCAGTATTTT
d_gene: .; j_gene: TRBJ1-3; len: 14; v_gene: TRBV28; abundance: .; CDR3aa: CASSFGLSGNTIYF; CDR3nt: TGTGCCAGCAGTTTCGGACTCTCTGGAAACACCATATATTTT
d_gene: .; j_gene: TRBJ1-1; len: 14; v_gene: TRBV28; abundance: few; CDR3aa: CASSLGGPGTEAFF; CDR3nt: TGTGCCAGCAGTTTAGGCGGTCCGGGAACTGAAGCTTTCTTT
d_gene: .; j_gene: TRBJ2-7; len: 14; v_gene: TRBV6-5; abundance: .; CDR3aa: CASSLLRGPYEQYF; CDR3nt: TGTGCCAGCAGCCTCCTCCGGGGTCCCTACGAGCAGTACTTC
d_gene: TRBD2; j_gene: TRBJ2-7; len: 15; v_gene: TRBV6-2/TRBV6-3; abundance: once; CDR3aa: CASSRLAGVSYEQYF; CDR3nt: TGTGCCAGCAGCCGACTAGCGGGAGTCTCCTACGAGCAGTACTTC
d_gene: TRBD2; j_gene: TRBJ2-7; len: 14; v_gene: TRBV28; abundance: once; CDR3aa: CASNFAGEGYEQYF; CDR3nt: TGTGCCAGCAACTTTGCGGGGGAGGGCTACGAGCAGTACTTC
d_gene: .; j_gene: TRBJ1-1; len: 14; v_gene: TRBV7-9; abundance: .; CDR3aa: CASSSPHKNTEAFF; CDR3nt: TGTGCCAGCAGTTCCCCCCACAAGAACACTGAAGCTTTCTTT
d_gene: .; j_gene: TRBJ1-6; len: 15; v_gene: TRBV5-1; abundance: .; CDR3aa: CASSLTADRNSPLHF; CDR3nt: TGCGCCAGCAGCTTGACTGCCGACAGAAATTCACCCCTCCACTTT
d_gene: TRBD2; j_gene: TRBJ2-7; len: 18; v_gene: TRBV7-2; abundance: .; CDR3aa: CASSLAPSGRVTSYEQYF; CDR3nt: TGTGCCAGCAGCTTAGCGCCTAGCGGGAGGGTAACCTCCTACGAGCAGTACTTC
d_gene: TRBD1; j_gene: TRBJ2-5; len: 14; v_gene: TRBV11-1; abundance: .; CDR3aa: CASSPGQHQETQYF; CDR3nt: TGTGCCAGCAGCCCGGGACAGCATCAAGAGACCCAGTACTTC
d_gene: .; j_gene: TRBJ1-4; len: 16; v_gene: TRBV4-2; abundance: .; CDR3aa: CASSQVWGATNEKLFF; CDR3nt: TGTGCCAGCAGCCAAGTTTGGGGCGCAACTAATGAAAAACTGTTTTTT
d_gene: .; j_gene: TRBJ2-3; len: 14; v_gene: TRBV6-5; abundance: .; CDR3aa: CASSYGSRGDTQYF; CDR3nt: TGTGCCAGCAGTTACGGCTCTCGGGGAGATACGCAGTATTTT
d_gene: .; j_gene: TRBJ2-5; len: 15; v_gene: TRBV28; abundance: .; CDR3aa: CASTKPLGGQETQYF; CDR3nt: TGTGCCAGCACTAAACCATTGGGCGGGCAAGAGACCCAGTACTTC
d_gene: .; j_gene: TRBJ1-3; len: 14; v_gene: TRBV7-6; abundance: once; CDR3aa: CASSDGQSGNTIYF; CDR3nt: TGTGCCAGCAGCGATGGACAGTCTGGAAACACCATATATTTT
d_gene: .; j_gene: TRBJ1-5; len: 15; v_gene: TRBV7-9; abundance: .; CDR3aa: CASSLGGRANQPQHF; CDR3nt: TGTGCCAGCAGCTTAGGTGGCAGGGCAAATCAGCCCCAGCATTTT
d_gene: .; j_gene: TRBJ2-7; len: 13; v_gene: TRBV7-9; abundance: .; CDR3aa: CASSPKDSYEQYF; CDR3nt: TGTGCCAGCAGCCCGAAGGACAGCTACGAGCAGTACTTC
d_gene: .; j_gene: TRBJ1-5; len: 13; v_gene: TRBV2; abundance: .; CDR3aa: CASKGALDQPQHF; CDR3nt: TGTGCCAGCAAAGGGGCCCTCGATCAGCCCCAGCATTTT
d_gene: TRBD2; j_gene: TRBJ2-7; len: 15; v_gene: TRBV27; abundance: .; CDR3aa: CASSLGTSGTYEQYF; CDR3nt: TGTGCCAGCAGTTTGGGGACTAGCGGCACCTACGAGCAGTACTTC
d_gene: .; j_gene: TRBJ2-1; len: 11; v_gene: TRBV19; abundance: .; CDR3aa: CAISQWNEQFF; CDR3nt: TGTGCTATTTCCCAGTGGAATGAGCAGTTCTTC
d_gene: .; j_gene: TRBJ2-3; len: 16; v_gene: TRBV4-2; abundance: .; CDR3aa: CASSQGMAESTDTQYF; CDR3nt: TGTGCCAGCAGCCAAGGAATGGCGGAGAGCACAGATACGCAGTATTTT
d_gene: TRBD2; j_gene: TRBJ2-3; len: 18; v_gene: TRBV6-2/TRBV6-3; abundance: .; CDR3aa: CASSLDIRLAGHTDTQYF; CDR3nt: TGTGCCAGCAGTTTGGATATACGACTAGCGGGTCATACAGATACGCAGTATTTT
d_gene: .; j_gene: TRBJ1-1; len: 15; v_gene: TRBV5-5; abundance: .; CDR3aa: CASSFQGSVNTEAFF; CDR3nt: TGTGCCAGCAGCTTCCAGGGGTCTGTGAACACTGAAGCTTTCTTT
d_gene: .; j_gene: TRBJ1-3; len: 16; v_gene: TRBV6-5; abundance: .; CDR3aa: CASSYGQPSSGNTIYF; CDR3nt: TGTGCCAGCAGTTACGGACAGCCAAGCTCTGGAAACACCATATATTTT
d_gene: TRBD1; j_gene: TRBJ1-1; len: 14; v_gene: TRBV29-1; abundance: .; CDR3aa: CSVSLGQGAKEAFF; CDR3nt: TGCAGCGTCTCACTGGGACAGGGGGCCAAAGAAGCTTTCTTT
d_gene: TRBD1; j_gene: TRBJ2-1; len: 14; v_gene: TRBV7-9; abundance: .; CDR3aa: CASSSVGTGNEQFF; CDR3nt: TGTGCCAGCAGCTCAGTCGGGACAGGCAATGAGCAGTTCTTC
d_gene: .; j_gene: TRBJ2-5; len: 14; v_gene: TRBV28; abundance: .; CDR3aa: CASSLLPRGGTQYF; CDR3nt: TGTGCCAGCAGTTTACTTCCCCGGGGTGGGACCCAGTACTTC
d_gene: .; j_gene: TRBJ1-1; len: 15; v_gene: TRBV4-1; abundance: .; CDR3aa: CASSLVQGSNTEAFF; CDR3nt: TGCGCCAGCAGCCTCGTCCAGGGATCGAACACTGAAGCTTTCTTT
d_gene: .; j_gene: TRBJ2-2; len: 14; v_gene: TRBV19; abundance: .; CDR3aa: CASSIRGTAGELFF; CDR3nt: TGTGCCAGTAGTATACGAGGAACTGCCGGGGAGCTGTTTTTT
d_gene: TRBD2; j_gene: TRBJ2-7; len: 18; v_gene: TRBV11-2; abundance: few; CDR3aa: CASSLDRRSSGYSYEQYF; CDR3nt: TGTGCCAGCAGCTTAGATCGTCGGAGTAGCGGGTACTCCTACGAGCAGTACTTC
d_gene: .; j_gene: TRBJ2-1; len: 16; v_gene: TRBV29-1; abundance: .; CDR3aa: CSVEDLQGESYNEQFF; CDR3nt: TGCAGCGTTGAAGATTTACAGGGAGAGTCCTACAATGAGCAGTTCTTC
d_gene: TRBD1; j_gene: TRBJ1-4; len: 16; v_gene: TRBV28; abundance: .; CDR3aa: CASSSTGGGFNEKLFF; CDR3nt: TGTGCCAGCAGCTCTACAGGGGGAGGGTTTAATGAAAAACTGTTTTTT
d_gene: .; j_gene: TRBJ1-6; len: 13; v_gene: TRBV6-2/TRBV6-3; abundance: .; CDR3aa: CASSQAGVSPLHF; CDR3nt: TGTGCCAGCAGTCAAGCAGGGGTCTCACCCCTCCACTTT
d_gene: .; j_gene: TRBJ1-2; len: 14; v_gene: TRBV6-4; abundance: .; CDR3aa: CASSEQAFEDGYTF; CDR3nt: TGTGCCAGCAGTGAACAGGCCTTCGAGGATGGCTACACCTTC
d_gene: .; j_gene: TRBJ2-2; len: 14; v_gene: TRBV7-9; abundance: .; CDR3aa: CASSRAGNTGELFF; CDR3nt: TGTGCCAGCAGCAGAGCCGGGAACACCGGGGAGCTGTTTTTT
d_gene: .; j_gene: TRBJ2-2; len: 15; v_gene: TRBV13; abundance: .; CDR3aa: CASSRRGKNTGELFF; CDR3nt: TGTGCCAGCAGCCGCCGGGGTAAGAACACCGGGGAGCTGTTTTTT
d_gene: TRBD2; j_gene: TRBJ2-5; len: 14; v_gene: TRBV9; abundance: .; CDR3aa: CASSVRGGLETQYF; CDR3nt: TGTGCCAGCAGCGTACGGGGGGGCTTGGAGACCCAGTACTTC
d_gene: .; j_gene: TRBJ2-7; len: 16; v_gene: TRBV6-1; abundance: .; CDR3aa: CASSDLGKTSSYEQYF; CDR3nt: TGTGCCAGCAGTGACCTCGGAAAGACAAGCTCCTACGAGCAGTACTTC
d_gene: TRBD2; j_gene: TRBJ2-1; len: 15; v_gene: TRBV19; abundance: .; CDR3aa: CASSTSGTPLNEQFF; CDR3nt: TGTGCCAGTAGCACTAGCGGGACGCCCCTCAATGAGCAGTTCTTC
d_gene: .; j_gene: TRBJ1-1; len: 12; v_gene: TRBV28; abundance: .; CDR3aa: CASSLVQGEAFF; CDR3nt: TGTGCCAGCAGTTTGGTACAGGGTGAAGCTTTCTTT
d_gene: TRBD1; j_gene: TRBJ2-1; len: 15; v_gene: TRBV11-3; abundance: .; CDR3aa: CASSSLSHRGNEQFF; CDR3nt: TGTGCCAGCAGCTCTCTTTCCCACAGGGGTAATGAGCAGTTCTTC
d_gene: TRBD1; j_gene: TRBJ1-4; len: 16; v_gene: TRBV10-1; abundance: .; CDR3aa: CASSEDTGGAGEKLFF; CDR3nt: TGCGCCAGCAGTGAGGACACAGGGGGCGCGGGTGAAAAACTGTTTTTT
d_gene: TRBD1; j_gene: TRBJ2-1; len: 15; v_gene: TRBV27; abundance: .; CDR3aa: CASKFSEDRGTEQFF; CDR3nt: TGTGCCAGCAAGTTTTCCGAGGACAGGGGGACTGAGCAGTTCTTC
d_gene: .; j_gene: TRBJ2-3; len: 15; v_gene: TRBV27; abundance: .; CDR3aa: CASSLGQTSTDTQYF; CDR3nt: TGTGCCAGCAGTCTTGGACAGACTAGCACAGATACGCAGTATTTT
d_gene: .; j_gene: TRBJ2-3; len: 15; v_gene: TRBV6-2/TRBV6-3; abundance: .; CDR3aa: CASSPGTLGTDTQYF; CDR3nt: TGTGCCAGCAGCCCCGGGACTCTAGGCACAGATACGCAGTATTTT
d_gene: TRBD1; j_gene: TRBJ1-1; len: 16; v_gene: TRBV10-3; abundance: .; CDR3aa: CAIRGGAGGSDTEAFF; CDR3nt: TGTGCCATCAGAGGAGGTGCAGGGGGTTCGGACACTGAAGCTTTCTTT
d_gene: TRBD1; j_gene: TRBJ1-5; len: 15; v_gene: TRBV30; abundance: .; CDR3aa: CAWKEGTGGNQPQHF; CDR3nt: TGTGCCTGGAAGGAGGGGACAGGGGGGAATCAGCCCCAGCATTTT
d_gene: TRBD2; j_gene: TRBJ2-1; len: 15; v_gene: TRBV27; abundance: .; CDR3aa: CASSLAGGGYNEQFF; CDR3nt: TGTGCCAGCAGTTTAGCGGGAGGAGGGTACAATGAGCAGTTCTTC
d_gene: .; j_gene: TRBJ1-5; len: 15; v_gene: TRBV13; abundance: .; CDR3aa: CASSLAGGSGQPQHF; CDR3nt: TGTGCCAGCAGCTTAGCGGGGGGAAGCGGCCAGCCCCAGCATTTT
d_gene: .; j_gene: TRBJ1-2; len: 14; v_gene: TRBV19; abundance: once; CDR3aa: CASNFQGRDYGYTF; CDR3nt: TGTGCCAGTAATTTTCAGGGGCGCGACTATGGCTACACCTTC
d_gene: TRBD1; j_gene: TRBJ1-3; len: 15; v_gene: TRBV15; abundance: .; CDR3aa: CATSLGDRALDTIYF; CDR3nt: TGTGCCACCAGTCTAGGGGACAGGGCTTTGGACACCATATATTTT
d_gene: .; j_gene: TRBJ1-6; len: 16; v_gene: TRBV6-1; abundance: .; CDR3aa: CASSEGGGSYNSPLHF; CDR3nt: TGTGCCAGCAGTGAGGGTGGAGGGTCCTATAATTCACCCCTCCACTTT
d_gene: .; j_gene: TRBJ1-1; len: 15; v_gene: TRBV24-1; abundance: .; CDR3aa: CATSDPRAGGTEAFF; CDR3nt: TGTGCCACCAGTGACCCTAGAGCGGGGGGGACTGAAGCTTTCTTT